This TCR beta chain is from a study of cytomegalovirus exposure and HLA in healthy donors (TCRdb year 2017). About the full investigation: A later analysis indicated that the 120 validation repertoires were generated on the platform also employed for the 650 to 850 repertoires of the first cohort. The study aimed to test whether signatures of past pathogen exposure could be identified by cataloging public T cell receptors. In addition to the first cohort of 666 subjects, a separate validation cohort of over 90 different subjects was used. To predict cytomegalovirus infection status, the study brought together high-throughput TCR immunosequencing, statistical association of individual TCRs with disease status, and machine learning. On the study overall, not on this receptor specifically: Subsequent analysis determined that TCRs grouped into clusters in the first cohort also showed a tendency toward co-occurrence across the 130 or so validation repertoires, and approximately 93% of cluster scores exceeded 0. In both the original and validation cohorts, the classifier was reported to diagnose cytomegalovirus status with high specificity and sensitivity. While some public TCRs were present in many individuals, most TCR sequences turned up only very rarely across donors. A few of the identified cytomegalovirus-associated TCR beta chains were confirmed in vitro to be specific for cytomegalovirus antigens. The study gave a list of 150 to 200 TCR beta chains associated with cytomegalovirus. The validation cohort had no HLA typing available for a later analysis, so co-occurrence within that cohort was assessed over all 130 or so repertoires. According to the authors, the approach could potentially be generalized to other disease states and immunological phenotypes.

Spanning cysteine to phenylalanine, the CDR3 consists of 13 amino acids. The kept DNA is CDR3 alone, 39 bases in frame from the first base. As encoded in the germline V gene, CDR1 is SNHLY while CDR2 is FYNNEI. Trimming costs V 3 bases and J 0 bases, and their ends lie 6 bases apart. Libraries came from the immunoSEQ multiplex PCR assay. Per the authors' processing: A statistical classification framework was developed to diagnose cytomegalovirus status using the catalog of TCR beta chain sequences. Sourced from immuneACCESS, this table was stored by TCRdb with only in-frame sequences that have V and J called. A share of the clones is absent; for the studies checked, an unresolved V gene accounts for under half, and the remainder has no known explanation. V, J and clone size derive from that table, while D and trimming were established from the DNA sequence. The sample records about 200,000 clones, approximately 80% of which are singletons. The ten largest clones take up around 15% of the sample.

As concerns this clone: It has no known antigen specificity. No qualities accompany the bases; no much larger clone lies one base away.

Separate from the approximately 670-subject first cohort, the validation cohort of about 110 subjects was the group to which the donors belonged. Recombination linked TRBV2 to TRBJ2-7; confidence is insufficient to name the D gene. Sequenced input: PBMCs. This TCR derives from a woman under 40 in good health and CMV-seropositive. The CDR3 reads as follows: CASSEGFSYEQYF. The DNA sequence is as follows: TGTGCCAGCAGTGAGGGCTTCTCCTACGAGCAGTACTTC.